This TCR beta chain comes out of a study of regulatory dendritic cells for organ transplantation. Naive CD45RA+ and memory CD45RO+ CD4+ or CD8+ T cells were FACS-sorted. On this clone itself: What it recognizes is unknown.

The table came from immunoSEQ multiplex PCR; TCRdb's copy has only in-frame clones and leaves some out. This repertoire shows some 29,000 clones, roughly 85% found once; its top ten account for 2.2%. Looked up from germline, CDR1 is SGHTA and CDR2 is FQGTGA. The CDR3 totals 16 residues. V was trimmed by 5 bases and J by 0 bases, leaving 15 bases between them. Study-wide results and limits: Considerable individual heterogeneity was seen in alloreactive memory CD8+ T cells. The most alloreactive TCR clonotypes were found in resting memory CD8+ cells. Mature dendritic cells appeared to drive more memory CD8+ clonal expansion than regulatory ones.

J is TRBJ2-3 and V is TRBV7-3, with D perhaps matching TRBD1 (5 bases). Sequencing used memory CD4+ T cells from blood. Subset of the sample: CD45RO+ memory T cells. This clonotype originated in a human donor in good health. CDR3 loop: CASSPRGAASTDTQYF. CDR3 nucleotide sequence: TGTGCCAGCAGCCCCCGTGGGGCGGCTAGCACAGATACGCAGTATTTT.